In its sample, the clone carrying this T cell receptor beta chain was seen a few times. Antigen specificity is unknown. In TCRdb, the reads were re-called with MiXCR into one record per CDR3 protein. Of approximately 730,000 distinct CDR3 sequences detected, around 29% appear once; the ten largest clones hold around 12%. This record belongs to a study of T cell repertoires in cytomegalovirus infection. Study results and limitations: The study identified carriers of CMV plus the relevant HLA from cumulative public TCR beta family frequency. Predominance within the ex vivo response was attributable to HLA-C-restricted CMV-specific TCR beta clonotypes.

The ends were cut back, 6 bases at V and 0 bases at J, with 12 bases in the middle. This CDR3 contains 15 residues. CDR1 is MDHEN and CDR2 is SYDVKM in the germline V gene. This TCR was recovered from a human donor in good health (CMV status not recorded). Some clones in this sample may be carry-over from other donors' samples. The chain carries TRBV28 and TRBJ2-1; D might be TRBD1 (5 bases). The sample here was cultured CD8+ T cells from PBMCs, taken from culture after CMV antigen stimulation. CDR3 sequence (DNA): TGTGCCAGCAGATTTCGACAGAGCTCCTACAATGAGCAGTTCTTC. This gives the protein CASRFRQSSYNEQFF.